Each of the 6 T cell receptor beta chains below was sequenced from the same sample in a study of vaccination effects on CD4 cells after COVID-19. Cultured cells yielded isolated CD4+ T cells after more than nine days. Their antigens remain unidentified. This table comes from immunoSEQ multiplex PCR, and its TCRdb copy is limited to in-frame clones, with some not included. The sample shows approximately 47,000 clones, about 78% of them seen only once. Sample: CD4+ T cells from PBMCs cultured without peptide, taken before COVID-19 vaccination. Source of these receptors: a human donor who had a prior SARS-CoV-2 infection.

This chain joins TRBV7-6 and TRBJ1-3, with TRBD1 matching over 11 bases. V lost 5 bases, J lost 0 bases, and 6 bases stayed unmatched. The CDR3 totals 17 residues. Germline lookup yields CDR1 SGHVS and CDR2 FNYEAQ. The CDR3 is CASSPGQGAYSGNTIYF. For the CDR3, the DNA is TGTGCCAGCAGCCCCGGACAGGGGGCTTACTCTGGAAACACCATATATTTT.

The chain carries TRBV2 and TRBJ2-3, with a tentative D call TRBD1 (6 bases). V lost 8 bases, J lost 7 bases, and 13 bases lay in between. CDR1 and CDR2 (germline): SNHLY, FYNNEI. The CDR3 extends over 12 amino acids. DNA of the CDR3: TGTGCCAGCGGTAACAGGGATTATACGCAGTATTTT. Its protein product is CASGNRDYTQYF.

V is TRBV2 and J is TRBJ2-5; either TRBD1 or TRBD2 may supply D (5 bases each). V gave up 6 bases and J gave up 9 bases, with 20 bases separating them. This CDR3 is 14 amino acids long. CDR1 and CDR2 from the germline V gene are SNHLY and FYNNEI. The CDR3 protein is CASRERDGGWAQYF. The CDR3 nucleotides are TGTGCCAGCAGAGAAAGGGACGGCGGGTGGGCCCAGTACTTC.

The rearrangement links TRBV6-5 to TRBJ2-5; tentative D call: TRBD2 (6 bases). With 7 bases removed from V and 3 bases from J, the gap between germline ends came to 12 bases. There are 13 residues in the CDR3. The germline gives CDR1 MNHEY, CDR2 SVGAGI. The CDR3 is CASTSGLEETQYF. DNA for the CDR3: TGTGCCAGCACCTCGGGACTGGAAGAGACCCAGTACTTC.

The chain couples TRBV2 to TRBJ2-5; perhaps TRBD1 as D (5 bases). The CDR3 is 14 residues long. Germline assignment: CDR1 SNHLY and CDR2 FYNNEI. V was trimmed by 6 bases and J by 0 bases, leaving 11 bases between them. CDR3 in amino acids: CASRPNRYQETQYF. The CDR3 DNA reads TGTGCCAGCAGACCCAACAGGTACCAAGAGACCCAGTACTTC.

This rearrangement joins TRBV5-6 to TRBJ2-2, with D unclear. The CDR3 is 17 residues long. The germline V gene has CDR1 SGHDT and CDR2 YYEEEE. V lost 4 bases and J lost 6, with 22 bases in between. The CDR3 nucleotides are TGTGCCAGCAGCGGGCCCCCCGGTTCTCCCCCGCCCGGGGAGCTGTTTTTT. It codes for CASSGPPGSPPPGELFF.